Listed below are T cell receptor beta chains from one sample, sequenced in a study of memory CD4+ T cells and cytomegalovirus serostatus. Only in-frame clones appear in the TCRdb table, and some are missing; sequencing was by immunoSEQ multiplex PCR. This sample has tens of thousands of clones, with roughly 80% found just once. The specimen sequenced was memory CD4+ T cells from blood. These TCRs come from an adult in good health and CMV-seronegative. CDR3s include the opening cysteine and the closing phenylalanine or tryptophan. The D gene is left open where the match is weak. Size values are once, few and many counts, or a class for expanded clones, and some rows have none.

abundance,v_gene,j_gene,d_gene,CDR3aa,CDR3nt
few,TRBV6-1,TRBJ1-4,-,CATNREGGPGQLFF,TGTGCCACCAATCGAGAGGGAGGCCCCGGGCAACTGTTTTTT
-,TRBV12-5,TRBJ2-5,TRBD1,CASGLGARTGRETQYF,TGTGCTAGTGGTTTGGGAGCACGGACAGGGCGGGAGACCCAGTACTTC
-,TRBV2,TRBJ2-2,-,CASKGEYNTGELFF,TGTGCCAGTAAGGGCGAATATAACACCGGGGAGCTGTTTTTT
-,TRBV28,TRBJ1-5,TRBD1,CASSQCKEGTGGCSNQPQHF,TGTGCCAGCAGTCAATGCAAGGAGGGGACAGGGGGCTGTAGCAATCAGCCCCAGCATTTT
-,TRBV2,TRBJ2-5,-,CASSADRWEETQYF,TGTGCTAGCAGTGCTGACAGGTGGGAAGAGACCCAGTACTTC
few,TRBV2,TRBJ2-3,-,CASSTASVTDTQYF,TGTGCCAGTAGCACAGCTTCTGTCACAGATACGCAGTATTTT
-,TRBV6-5,TRBJ1-5,-,CASKRWDQPQHF,TGTGCCAGCAAGAGATGGGATCAGCCCCAGCATTTT
-,TRBV6-5,TRBJ1-4,-,CASRNPQGRDEKLFF,TGTGCCAGCAGGAACCCCCAGGGTAGGGATGAAAAACTGTTTTTT
-,TRBV5-1,TRBJ1-5,-,CASSLPFYSNQPQHF,TGCGCCAGCAGCTTGCCCTTCTATAGCAATCAGCCCCAGCATTTT
few,TRBV7-2,TRBJ1-2,-,CASSFPGTTSTF,TGTGCCAGCAGCTTCCCAGGGACCACTTCCACCTTC
-,TRBV19,TRBJ2-3,-,CASSIRGTDTQYF,TGTGCCAGTAGTATCCGGGGCACAGATACGCAGTATTTT
-,TRBV28,TRBJ1-2,-,CASSFRSPRGYTF,TGTGCCAGCAGCTTCAGGTCCCCCCGGGGCTACACCTTC
few,TRBV9,TRBJ2-7,-,CASSVTGSSYEQYF,TGTGCCAGCAGCGTTACAGGGAGCTCCTACGAGCAGTACTTC
-,TRBV5-4,TRBJ2-2,-,CASSLGVTNTGELFF,TGTGCCAGCAGCTTGGGAGTAACGAACACCGGGGAGCTGTTTTTT
-,TRBV5-6,TRBJ2-3,TRBD1,CASRYSRDRVTDTQYF,TGTGCCAGCAGGTATAGCCGGGACAGGGTGACAGATACGCAGTATTTT
-,TRBV6-1,TRBJ2-7,-,CASSEVATGEQYF,TGTGCCAGCAGTGAAGTGGCTACAGGCGAGCAGTACTTC
few,TRBV7-9,TRBJ2-3,TRBD2,CASSSRVSGVGTDTQYF,TGTGCCAGCAGCTCCCGGGTGAGCGGGGTCGGGACAGATACGCAGTATTTT
-,TRBV15,TRBJ2-2,-,CATSGPRGTGELFF,TGTGCCACCAGCGGTCCTAGGGGAACCGGGGAGCTGTTTTTT
few,TRBV30,TRBJ1-1,-,CAWSVRGDTEAFF,TGTGCCTGGAGTGTCCGGGGGGACACTGAAGCTTTCTTT
once,TRBV6-1,TRBJ1-1,-,CASTHGLEAFF,TGTGCCAGCACCCACGGGCTTGAAGCTTTCTTT
-,TRBV2,TRBJ2-5,TRBD1,CASRSRDRLQETQYF,TGTGCCAGCAGATCCCGGGACAGGCTCCAAGAGACCCAGTACTTC
-,TRBV30,TRBJ1-5,-,CAWSAEGNQPQHF,TGTGCCTGGAGTGCGGAGGGTAATCAGCCCCAGCATTTT
-,TRBV18,TRBJ2-6,-,CASSPSGANVLTF,TGTGCCAGCTCACCCTCTGGGGCCAACGTCCTGACTTTC
few,TRBV5-6,TRBJ1-6,-,CASSLEKGPYNSPLHF,TGTGCCAGCAGCTTGGAAAAGGGTCCCTATAATTCACCCCTCCACTTT
-,TRBV6-1,TRBJ1-2,TRBD1,CASSEATGYGYTF,TGTGCCAGCAGTGAAGCGACAGGGTATGGCTACACCTTC
-,TRBV19,TRBJ2-3,TRBD1,CASSMGQGIDTQYF,TGTGCCAGTAGTATGGGACAGGGGATAGATACGCAGTATTTT
-,TRBV10-3,TRBJ1-2,-,CAISREQFYTF,TGTGCCATCAGTAGAGAGCAGTTCTACACCTTC
-,TRBV6-5,TRBJ1-2,TRBD1,CASSSTGQNYGYTF,TGTGCCAGCAGTTCCACGGGACAGAACTATGGCTACACCTTC
-,TRBV5-1,TRBJ1-3,-,CASSLGGAGNTIYF,TGCGCCAGCAGCTTGGGGGGGGCTGGAAACACCATATATTTT
few,TRBV7-7,TRBJ2-1,TRBD1,CASSPGTGKGNEQFF,TGTGCCAGCAGCCCCGGGACAGGGAAGGGGAATGAGCAGTTCTTC
-,TRBV7-9,TRBJ1-6,-,CASSFGGAGNSPLHF,TGTGCCAGCAGCTTTGGGGGGGCGGGTAATTCACCCCTCCACTTT
-,TRBV6-1,TRBJ2-7,TRBD1,CASSELQGGYYEQYF,TGTGCCAGCAGTGAACTACAGGGGGGTTACTACGAGCAGTACTTC
-,TRBV5-1,TRBJ2-7,TRBD2,CASKGLGEYEQYF,TGCGCCAGTAAGGGACTAGGGGAGTACGAGCAGTACTTC
few,TRBV5-8,TRBJ2-2,-,CASSRRQIVNTGELFF,TGTGCCAGCAGCCGCAGACAGATCGTTAACACCGGGGAGCTGTTTTTT
-,TRBV6-5,TRBJ1-1,-,CASSEVVRIGAFF,TGTGCCAGCAGTGAAGTTGTGAGAATTGGAGCTTTCTTT
-,TRBV30,TRBJ1-1,-,CAWRGGKNTEAFF,TGTGCCTGGAGGGGGGGCAAGAACACTGAAGCTTTCTTT
-,TRBV4-3,TRBJ2-7,TRBD1,CASSPSRTGNSYEQYF,TGCGCCAGCAGCCCAAGTAGGACAGGCAACTCCTACGAGCAGTACTTC
-,TRBV7-2,TRBJ1-1,-,CASTPPGAGTEAFF,TGTGCCAGCACCCCTCCCGGGGCAGGTACTGAAGCTTTCTTT
few,TRBV7-9,TRBJ1-1,TRBD1,CASSSRDRGTEAFF,TGTGCCAGCAGCTCGCGGGACAGGGGGACTGAAGCTTTCTTT
once,TRBV2,TRBJ1-2,-,CASSEWVGRGGGYTF,TGTGCCAGCAGTGAATGGGTGGGGCGGGGAGGTGGCTACACCTTC
-,TRBV14,TRBJ1-1,-,CASSPTMDRAFF,TGTGCCAGCAGCCCTACTATGGATAGGGCTTTCTTT
-,TRBV18,TRBJ1-2,-,CASSPGGTFYGYTF,TGTGCCAGCTCACCAGGGGGAACCTTCTATGGCTACACCTTC
-,TRBV10-3,TRBJ1-6,TRBD1,CAISEGQGESSPLHF,TGTGCCATCAGTGAGGGACAGGGAGAGAGTTCACCCCTCCACTTT
-,TRBV4-1,TRBJ2-6,TRBD1,CASSLRQGGSGANVLTF,TGCGCCAGCAGCCTGCGACAGGGGGGCTCTGGGGCCAACGTCCTGACTTTC
few,TRBV10-3,TRBJ2-2,TRBD2,CATVAGANTGELFF,TGTGCCACGGTAGCGGGGGCGAACACCGGGGAGCTGTTTTTT
-,TRBV19,TRBJ2-5,TRBD1,CASRETGTVETQYF,TGTGCCAGTAGGGAAACCGGGACAGTGGAGACCCAGTACTTC
-,TRBV13,TRBJ2-3,-,CASSSTGRPADTQYF,TGTGCCAGCAGCTCGACAGGGAGGCCGGCGGATACGCAGTATTTT
-,TRBV29-1,TRBJ1-5,TRBD1,CSVTGTGVNQPQHF,TGCAGCGTCACCGGGACAGGGGTCAATCAGCCCCAGCATTTT
-,TRBV14,TRBJ2-3,-,CASSLTRDSFTDTQYF,TGTGCCAGCAGTCTTACCCGGGACTCTTTCACAGATACGCAGTATTTT
-,TRBV2,TRBJ2-2,-,CASSLRETGELFF,TGTGCCAGCAGCCTCAGGGAGACCGGGGAGCTGTTTTTT
few,TRBV28,TRBJ2-2,-,CASRYPINTGELFF,TGTGCCAGCAGATACCCAATCAACACCGGGGAGCTGTTTTTT
-,TRBV30,TRBJ1-4,-,CAWSRQPNEKLFF,TGTGCCTGGAGCAGACAGCCTAATGAAAAACTGTTTTTT
-,TRBV25-1,TRBJ2-1,-,CASSGLQGLNEQFF,TGTGCCAGCAGTGGACTTCAGGGATTAAATGAGCAGTTCTTC
-,TRBV10-3,TRBJ1-1,-,CAISEFTEAFF,TGTGCCATCAGTGAGTTCACTGAAGCTTTCTTT
-,TRBV5-1,TRBJ2-3,-,CASSRSTDTQYF,TGCGCCAGCAGCCGAAGCACAGATACGCAGTATTTT
few,TRBV14,TRBJ2-2,-,CASSQIGRGTGELFF,TGTGCCAGCAGCCAAATCGGAAGGGGCACCGGGGAGCTGTTTTTT
-,TRBV29-1,TRBJ1-4,TRBD1,CSVAGGQGLEKLFF,TGCAGCGTTGCGGGGGGACAGGGTCTAGAAAAACTGTTTTTT